This TCR beta chain was sequenced in a study of T cells in Graves' hyperthyroidism and ophthalmopathy. Findings and caveats of the study: A model using 13 V-J features told ophthalmopathy apart from stable hyperthyroidism. Progression to ophthalmopathy was predicted a median of roughly 6.6 months early.

Each diagnosis drew on symptoms, thyroxine, TRAb, thyroid ultrasound and orbital computed tomography findings. Germline CDR1 and CDR2: LNHNV and YYDKDF (reference sequence). CDR3 size: 14 residues. The V segment lost 5 bases and the J segment 10 bases; nucleotides outside the gene matches: 9. About this clonotype itself: Its specificity is not known.

RNA transcripts yielded amplified TCR beta CDR3 regions. First-round RT-PCR of the TCR CDR3 relied on the HTBI primer set. TCRdb recomputed calls from the multiplex PCR reads with MiXCR, one row per CDR3 protein. The sample records 450,000 to 700,000 distinct CDR3 sequences, around 45% being singletons. The sequenced sample was peripheral blood or thyroid tissue (not recorded which). This clonotype originated in an adult woman with Graves' disease, either hyperthyroidism or ophthalmopathy (not recorded which). The chain combines TRBV15 with TRBJ2-1, with 9 bases aligning to TRBD2. The CDR3 here is CATSGAGGLEEQFF. The DNA of the CDR3 is TGTGCCACCAGCGGGGCGGGGGGGCTTGAGGAGCAGTTCTTC.